The rows below give T cell receptor beta chains drawn from one sample of a study of T cells in Graves' hyperthyroidism and ophthalmopathy. One entry per CDR3 protein results from TCRdb running MiXCR on the multiplex PCR reads. The sample has some 500,000 distinct CDR3 sequences, around 15% seen once. The sample was blood. The receptors were gathered from a woman in her late teens or twenties with Graves' hyperthyroidism. Each CDR3 is given with its conserved first and last residue. A D gene is named only where the DNA matches it firmly. A clone size is listed for some rows: how often the clone was seen (once, few, many), or a class if it is expanded.

D: TRBD1; size: NA; V: TRBV9; J: TRBJ1-1; DNA: TGTGCCAGCAGCGTAGTCCCGACAGGGCGCACTGAAGCTTTCTTT; CDR3: CASSVVPTGRTEAFF
D: NA; size: NA; V: TRBV4-1; J: TRBJ2-3; DNA: TGCGCCAGCAGCCAAGTCCGCGCGACCCGGGCAGATACGCAGTATTTT; CDR3: CASSQVRATRADTQYF
D: NA; size: NA; V: TRBV7-9; J: TRBJ2-2; DNA: TGTGCCAGCAGACTTACAGGCACCGGGGAGCTGTTTTTT; CDR3: CASRLTGTGELFF
D: TRBD1; size: many; V: TRBV27; J: TRBJ1-5; DNA: TGTGCCAGCAGTCTCGACAGGGCGAGTCAGCCCCAGCATTTT; CDR3: CASSLDRASQPQHF
D: NA; size: many; V: TRBV27; J: TRBJ1-1; DNA: TGTGCCAGCAGTTTATGGGCTAGTGGAGGCAGGGAAGCTTTCTTT; CDR3: CASSLWASGGREAFF
D: NA; size: few; V: TRBV4-2; J: TRBJ2-7; DNA: TGTGCCAGCAGCCAAGAGTGGGGGAGTGTGCACGAGCAGTACTTC; CDR3: CASSQEWGSVHEQYF
D: TRBD2; size: many; V: TRBV10-3; J: TRBJ2-3; DNA: TGTGCCATCAGAGGAACTAGCGGGGCCACAGATACGCAGTATTTT; CDR3: CAIRGTSGATDTQYF
D: TRBD1; size: many; V: TRBV7-9; J: TRBJ1-6; DNA: TGTGCCAGCAGCTCACAGGGGATCGGTTCACCCCTCCACTTT; CDR3: CASSSQGIGSPLHF
D: TRBD1; size: NA; V: TRBV19; J: TRBJ2-2; DNA: TGTGCCAGTAGTATTAGGACAGGGGGAACCGGGGAGCTGTTTTTT; CDR3: CASSIRTGGTGELFF
D: TRBD1; size: many; V: TRBV6-2/TRBV6-3; J: TRBJ1-5; DNA: TGTGCCAGCAGTTACTCAACAGGGGTGGGATATAGCAATCAGCCCCAGCATTTT; CDR3: CASSYSTGVGYSNQPQHF
D: NA; size: many; V: TRBV3-1; J: TRBJ2-3; DNA: TGTGCCAGCAGCCAAGACGTGGTGAGAATTGGAGATACGCAGTATTTT; CDR3: CASSQDVVRIGDTQYF
D: TRBD1; size: many; V: TRBV27; J: TRBJ2-2; DNA: TGTGCCAGCAGTACTAAGGGGGCACGAAACACCGGGGAGCTGTTTTTT; CDR3: CASSTKGARNTGELFF
D: NA; size: many; V: TRBV27; J: TRBJ1-2; DNA: TGTGCCAGCTACGACAGGTATCGGGGCTACACCTTC; CDR3: CASYDRYRGYTF
D: NA; size: many; V: TRBV9; J: TRBJ1-5; DNA: TGTGCCAGCAGCGTAGCTCCGGGAACGGATCAGCCCCAGCATTTT; CDR3: CASSVAPGTDQPQHF
D: NA; size: NA; V: TRBV6-1; J: TRBJ2-7; DNA: TGTGCCAGCAACAGACAGCGAAGCGTGGACGAGCAGTACTTC; CDR3: CASNRQRSVDEQYF
D: NA; size: few; V: TRBV27; J: TRBJ2-7; DNA: TGTGCCAGCAGCCTATTGGTTGGGGCCCTGCGGGAGCAGTACTTC; CDR3: CASSLLVGALREQYF
D: NA; size: many; V: TRBV29-1; J: TRBJ2-5; DNA: TGCAGCGTTGCCCAGGCCCAAGAGACCCAGTACTTC; CDR3: CSVAQAQETQYF
D: TRBD2; size: NA; V: TRBV2; J: TRBJ2-1; DNA: TGTGCCAGCAGTGAAGGGTTGGGAGGGTTCACCGGGGAGCAGTTCTTC; CDR3: CASSEGLGGFTGEQFF
D: NA; size: many; V: TRBV27; J: TRBJ1-5; DNA: TGTGCCAGCATAGACAGCCCCTATAGCAATCAGCCCCAGCATTTT; CDR3: CASIDSPYSNQPQHF
D: TRBD1; size: NA; V: TRBV29-1; J: TRBJ1-4; DNA: TGCAGCGTACGACAGGGCCCTAATGAAAAACTGTTTTTT; CDR3: CSVRQGPNEKLFF
D: NA; size: few; V: TRBV18; J: TRBJ1-1; DNA: TGTGCCAGCTCTGACAGTGTCTGGAACACTGAAGCTTTCTTT; CDR3: CASSDSVWNTEAFF
D: NA; size: NA; V: TRBV19; J: TRBJ2-1; DNA: TGTGCCAGTAGTATAGGCGGAGTCACCCTCAATGAGCAGTTCTTC; CDR3: CASSIGGVTLNEQFF
D: NA; size: NA; V: TRBV18; J: TRBJ2-3; DNA: TGTGCCAGCTCACCAGACCTAGCGAAACCATTCACAGATACGCAGTATTTT; CDR3: CASSPDLAKPFTDTQYF
D: NA; size: NA; V: TRBV5-8; J: TRBJ2-1; DNA: TGTGCCAGCAGCTTTCAATTCACAACCGACATCGACAATGAGCAGTTCTTC; CDR3: CASSFQFTTDIDNEQFF
D: NA; size: few; V: TRBV6-1; J: TRBJ1-4; DNA: TGTGCCAGCAGTGAACGGGGGCGCGGTGAAAAACTGTTTTTT; CDR3: CASSERGRGEKLFF
D: TRBD2; size: many; V: TRBV11-2; J: TRBJ2-7; DNA: TGTGCCAGCAGCTTACTGGGACTAGCGGGAAGGGAGCAGTACTTC; CDR3: CASSLLGLAGREQYF
D: NA; size: many; V: TRBV29-1; J: TRBJ1-2; DNA: TGCAGCGTTGAATGGGGACAAGGGGTCTATGGCTACACCTTC; CDR3: CSVEWGQGVYGYTF
D: TRBD2; size: many; V: TRBV2; J: TRBJ2-1; DNA: TGTGCCAGCAGTGCCACCGGGACTAGCGGGAGAAGGGATGAGCAGTTCTTC; CDR3: CASSATGTSGRRDEQFF
D: TRBD2; size: many; V: TRBV11-1; J: TRBJ2-3; DNA: TGTGCCAGCAGCTTAGACGGACTAGGACGGGAGGGAGATACGCAGTATTTT; CDR3: CASSLDGLGREGDTQYF
D: NA; size: many; V: TRBV13; J: TRBJ1-4; DNA: TGTGCCAGCAGATCCAACCTACGGGGTGAAAAACTGTTTTTT; CDR3: CASRSNLRGEKLFF
D: NA; size: few; V: TRBV6-1; J: TRBJ1-5; DNA: TGTGCCAGCAGCCGGGACATTGAATATCAGCCCCAGCATTTT; CDR3: CASSRDIEYQPQHF
D: NA; size: NA; V: TRBV24-1; J: TRBJ2-1; DNA: TGTGCCACCGTAACGTCTAGGCAGTACAATGAGCAGTTCTTC; CDR3: CATVTSRQYNEQFF
D: NA; size: NA; V: TRBV9; J: TRBJ1-5; DNA: TGTGCCAGCAGCACCCACAATCAGCCCCAGCATTTT; CDR3: CASSTHNQPQHF
D: NA; size: many; V: TRBV6-5; J: TRBJ2-2; DNA: TGTGCCAGCAGTTACATTCCAACCAGCGCGAACACCGGGGAGCTGTTTTTT; CDR3: CASSYIPTSANTGELFF
D: NA; size: many; V: TRBV20-1; J: TRBJ2-5; DNA: TGCAGTGCTAGAGTCCGGGACTACCAAGAGACCCAGTACTTC; CDR3: CSARVRDYQETQYF
D: TRBD2; size: few; V: TRBV7-3; J: TRBJ2-1; DNA: TGTGCCAGCAGTCTAAGGGGAGCGGGAGCCGGAAACAATGAGCAGTTCTTC; CDR3: CASSLRGAGAGNNEQFF
D: NA; size: many; V: TRBV20-1; J: TRBJ1-6; DNA: TGCAGTGCCAGGGGTGGGGATTCACCCCTCCACTTT; CDR3: CSARGGDSPLHF
D: NA; size: many; V: TRBV29-1; J: TRBJ2-7; DNA: TGCAGCGTTGAACAGGGGTCCTACGAGCAGTACTTC; CDR3: CSVEQGSYEQYF
D: NA; size: many; V: TRBV4-1; J: TRBJ2-3; DNA: TGCGCCAGCAGCCAAGCGAGGGAATTCACAGATACGCAGTATTTT; CDR3: CASSQAREFTDTQYF
D: TRBD2; size: few; V: TRBV29-1; J: TRBJ2-7; DNA: TGCAGCGTTGAGGGAGGTAGCGGGGGTACCTACGAGCAGTACTTC; CDR3: CSVEGGSGGTYEQYF
D: NA; size: NA; V: TRBV5-8; J: TRBJ2-2; DNA: TGTGCCAGCAGAGCTCGACTTGAAACCGGGGAGCTGTTTTTT; CDR3: CASRARLETGELFF
D: NA; size: many; V: TRBV6-1; J: TRBJ1-5; DNA: TGTGCCAGCAGTTACCTCGGGCGAGAACTGGGTCAGCCCCAGCATTTT; CDR3: CASSYLGRELGQPQHF
D: NA; size: many; V: TRBV11-2; J: TRBJ1-1; DNA: TGTGCCAGCAGCCAACAGGTGAACACTGAAGCTTTCTTT; CDR3: CASSQQVNTEAFF
D: TRBD1; size: NA; V: TRBV18; J: TRBJ1-1; DNA: TGTGCCAGCTCACCCTCAAGGGGGCATACTGAAGCTTTCTTT; CDR3: CASSPSRGHTEAFF
D: NA; size: NA; V: TRBV29-1; J: TRBJ1-2; DNA: TGCAGCGTACTTGGAGATAACTATGGCTACACCTTC; CDR3: CSVLGDNYGYTF
D: NA; size: many; V: TRBV11-2; J: TRBJ1-5; DNA: TGTGCCAGCAGCTTAGGTCAGGGTAGCAATCAGCCCCAGCATTTT; CDR3: CASSLGQGSNQPQHF
D: TRBD1; size: many; V: TRBV6-1; J: TRBJ1-5; DNA: TGTGCCAGCAGTGAATACCCGGGACAGGAGTGGGATCAGCCCCAGCATTTT; CDR3: CASSEYPGQEWDQPQHF
D: NA; size: once; V: TRBV24-1; J: TRBJ2-1; DNA: TGTGCCACCAGTGTACGGGGGAGCTCCTACAATGAGCAGTTCTTC; CDR3: CATSVRGSSYNEQFF
D: NA; size: many; V: TRBV5-1; J: TRBJ1-2; DNA: TGCGCCAGCAGCAGGGCTCTGGGAAACTATGGCTACACCTTC; CDR3: CASSRALGNYGYTF
D: NA; size: many; V: TRBV5-6; J: TRBJ1-4; DNA: TGTGCCAGCAGCACGGACAGCCGCTTTGATGAAAAACTGTTTTTT; CDR3: CASSTDSRFDEKLFF
D: TRBD1; size: many; V: TRBV12-3/TRBV12-4; J: TRBJ1-1; DNA: TGTGCCAGCAGTTTGGGAGGGGGCGATGAAGCTTTCTTT; CDR3: CASSLGGGDEAFF
D: NA; size: NA; V: TRBV11-3; J: TRBJ2-3; DNA: TGTGCCAGCAGCTTGGTCGGACAGTCTAGCACAGATACGCAGTATTTT; CDR3: CASSLVGQSSTDTQYF
D: TRBD2; size: many; V: TRBV3-1; J: TRBJ2-2; DNA: TGTGCCAGCAGCCAACTTCTAGCGGGAGGGACCGGGGAGCTGTTTTTT; CDR3: CASSQLLAGGTGELFF
D: TRBD1; size: many; V: TRBV6-2/TRBV6-3; J: TRBJ2-3; DNA: TGTGCCAGCAGTACACACCGACAGGGAGAAGGAGATACGCAGTATTTT; CDR3: CASSTHRQGEGDTQYF
D: NA; size: many; V: TRBV11-3; J: TRBJ2-5; DNA: TGTGCCAGCAGCCCTACCCCGTCGGGGATCGAGACCCAGTACTTC; CDR3: CASSPTPSGIETQYF
D: TRBD2; size: NA; V: TRBV4-1; J: TRBJ2-3; DNA: TGCGCCAGCAGCCAAGATTGGGATAGCGGGAGCCGGGCAGATACGCAGTATTTT; CDR3: CASSQDWDSGSRADTQYF
D: TRBD1; size: NA; V: TRBV7-9; J: TRBJ1-4; DNA: TGTGCCAGCAGCTTAGACAGGGGCCTCGAAAAACTGTTTTTT; CDR3: CASSLDRGLEKLFF
D: TRBD1; size: many; V: TRBV2; J: TRBJ1-4; DNA: TGTGCCAGCAACGGGGACAGACATAATGAAAAACTGTTTTTT; CDR3: CASNGDRHNEKLFF